This TCR beta chain came from a study of Graves' ophthalmopathy and Graves' hyperthyroidism. TCR beta CDR3 amplification used RNA transcripts. RT-PCR with HTBI primers came first, then second-round multiplex PCR. TCRdb fed the multiplex PCR reads into MiXCR, producing one record per CDR3 protein. This table has about 1.2 million distinct CDR3 sequences, less than 45% appearing once. The CDR3 loop spans 9 amino acids. From germline, CDR1 is SQVTM and CDR2 ANQGSEA. Hyperthyroidism patients were newly diagnosed, ill under 2 months, and aged 18 to 65 years. Uncontrolled infections, other autoimmune diseases, pregnancy or lactation barred patients from enrollment. This clonotype is a singleton in its sample. At one end the junction does not follow the germline gene, possibly because of a read error.

Specimen: peripheral blood or thyroid tissue (not recorded which). The chain employs TRBV29-1 and TRBJ2-6; tentative D call: TRBD1 (6 bases). The TCR comes from an adult man with Graves' hyperthyroidism. CDR3 sequence: CSVMDSLAF. In DNA form, the CDR3 reads TGCAGTGTTATGGACAGTCTAGCTTTC.